This T cell receptor (beta chain) emerged from a study of cytomegalovirus exposure and HLA in healthy donors. Researchers ran the PCR with 60 Vbeta and 13 Jbeta primers. TCRdb keeps only in-frame clones here, not all; method: immunoSEQ multiplex PCR. The table has around 180,000 clones, 70% to 90% seen once. V was clipped by 8 bases and J by 3 bases, with 7 bases between them. Germline values: CDR1 MNHEY, CDR2 SMNVEV (reference sequence). CDR3 size: 11 residues. Study-wide points: Most TCR sequences were rare, but some public TCRs occurred in many donors. With high specificity and sensitivity, the classifier reportedly diagnosed cytomegalovirus status. As immune exposure information, only CMV serostatus was available. In an earlier analysis, about 87% or about 30%: the productive usage of most TCR beta V segments.

Points on this clone: Antigen: not known.

The chain recombines TRBV27 with TRBJ1-1; D remains unclear. The sequencing sample was made of PBMCs. The origin of this receptor is a woman aged 18-29 years in good health and CMV-seropositive. CDR3 coding DNA: TGTGCCAGCGTCAGTTACACTGAAGCTTTCTTT. Encoded protein: CASVSYTEAFF.